This is a list of T cell receptor beta chains from one sample in a study of fetal regulatory T cell absence and autoimmunity. Sequencing was performed with immunoSEQ multiplex PCR; in TCRdb, only in-frame clones are kept and a portion is missing. There are 95,000 or so clones in the sample; about three quarters occur only once, and just under 2% lies in the top ten. The sequencing input was pancreas tissue. These TCRs come from a male donor with IPEX syndrome. The conserved cysteine and the conserved F or W are not part of the CDR3 here.

V: TRBV11-2
CDR3: ASSPSGTGGYEQY

V: TRBV4-3
CDR3: ASSQGGNYGYT

V: TRBV27
CDR3: ASSFDTGATGELF

V: TRBV7-9
CDR3: ASSPRRYNYGYT

V: TRBV6-5
CDR3: ASSPLVSSYEQY

V: TRBV4-1
CDR3: ASSHRLAGGHTDTQY

V: TRBV2
CDR3: ASSRLAGDH

V: TRBV6-5
CDR3: ASSPLGASGELF

V: TRBV6-6
CDR3: ASRGTTANNEKLF

V: TRBV5-1
CDR3: ASRTGTSGRNEQF

V: TRBV19
CDR3: ASSSRYEQY

V: TRBV18
CDR3: ASSPTRTDTQY

V: TRBV4-2
CDR3: ASSLGRRQGGQPQH

V: TRBV7-2
CDR3: ASSPGTSGGGSDTQY

V: TRBV25-1
CDR3: ARPCWRDNSYEQY

V: TRBV27
CDR3: ASSSWGRVHNEQF

V: TRBV11-3
CDR3: ASSLGIFPFYEQY

V: TRBV10-1
CDR3: ASSEDRGAEKLF

V: TRBV27
CDR3: ASSWGTSSYNEQF

V: TRBV4-2
CDR3: ASSWLGGRSNTGELF

V: TRBV7-9
CDR3: ASSRPGQGAAQY

V: TRBV6-5
CDR3: ASSSRGELNTEAF

V: TRBV2
CDR3: ASSEGTGGILGYGYT

V: TRBV4-2
CDR3: ASSQGLAGSGETQY

V: TRBV4-3
CDR3: ASSQGTGGGNEQF

V: TRBV6-5
CDR3: ASSYPDSTPYNEQF

V: TRBV5-1
CDR3: ASSPWGGYNQPQH

V: TRBV25-1
CDR3: ASSDPGWDEQY

V: TRBV6-5
CDR3: ASSKGQGDGYT

V: TRBV5-4
CDR3: ASSLRPHSYEQY

V: TRBV27
CDR3: ASSLSANYGYT

V: TRBV7-9
CDR3: ASSPALYTGELF

V: TRBV30
CDR3: AWSPGGSSSGNTIY

V: TRBV19
CDR3: ASRPTGWRGNTIY

V: TRBV5-4
CDR3: ASSITTGAGELF

V: TRBV27
CDR3: ASSFLTSVAPETQY

V: TRBV10-3
CDR3: AITRGDNQPQH

V: TRBV27
CDR3: ASSFRQGDYRGTQY

V: TRBV9
CDR3: ASSVFRVNTEAF

V: TRBV5-1
CDR3: ASSLSGDEQY

V: TRBV7-6
CDR3: ASSFTGEGQETQY

V: TRBV23-1
CDR3: AGLDCQETQY

V: TRBV19
CDR3: ASSSGRAYEQY

V: TRBV7-2
CDR3: ASSPRPWVNYGYT

V: TRBV18
CDR3: ASSPGTGFEQY

V: TRBV18
CDR3: ASSPPSTDTQY

V: TRBV7-9
CDR3: ASSLGGGPTGELF